This T cell receptor beta chain derives from a study of Tregs in tolerant kidney transplant recipients. Study observations and caveats: Expanding Tregs on activated donor B cells appeared to best identify donor-specific TCRbeta clones.

A note on this clone: Its antigen is unidentified.

This table comes from immunoSEQ multiplex PCR, and its TCRdb copy is limited to in-frame clones, with some not included. The sample contains more than 95,000 clones, about 90% of which appear only once. Thawed PBMCs were FACS-sorted into unstimulated CD4+CD25+CD127- regulatory T cells, CD4+CD25- non-regulatory cells, CD4 and CD8 cells. The CDR3 sequence is 12 residues long. With 6 bases clipped from V and 3 bases from J, the junction kept 0 bases outside the gene matches. Germline CDR1 and CDR2: MNHEY and SVGAGI. The genes are TRBV6-5 and TRBJ2-5; 8 bases line up with TRBD1. This clonotype was sampled from a human donor in good health. The sequencing sample was made of CD4+ T cells from blood. CDR3 amino acids: CASRTGEETQYF. In nucleotides, the CDR3 is TGTGCCAGCAGGACAGGGGAAGAGACCCAGTACTTC.